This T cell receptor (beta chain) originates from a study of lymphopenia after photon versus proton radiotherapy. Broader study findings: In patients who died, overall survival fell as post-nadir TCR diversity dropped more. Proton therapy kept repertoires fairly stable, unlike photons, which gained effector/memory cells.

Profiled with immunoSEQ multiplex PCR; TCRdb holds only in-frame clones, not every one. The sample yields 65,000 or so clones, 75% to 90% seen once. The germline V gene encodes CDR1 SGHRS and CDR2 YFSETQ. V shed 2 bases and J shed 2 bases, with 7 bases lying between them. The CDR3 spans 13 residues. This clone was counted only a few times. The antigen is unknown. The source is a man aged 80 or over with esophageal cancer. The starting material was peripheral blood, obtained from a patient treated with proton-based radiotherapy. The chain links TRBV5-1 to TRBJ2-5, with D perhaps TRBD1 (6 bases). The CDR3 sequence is CASSFGQQETQYF. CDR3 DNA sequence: TGCGCCAGCAGCTTCGGACAGCAAGAGACCCAGTACTTC.